This T cell receptor beta chain was identified during a study of shared clonotypes between healthy human individuals. Overall study context: Ranging from 18 to 49 in age, donors were two women and three men.

Assay: immunoSEQ multiplex PCR; the TCRdb copy retains only in-frame clones and omits some. The sample shows around 1.1 million clones, approximately 78% of them seen only once. This CDR3 has 17 amino acids. V was clipped by 2 bases and J by 2 bases, with 18 bases between them. CDR1 is SEHNR, CDR2 FQNEAQ, per germline (reference sequence). The sequencing input was memory CD4+ T cells from PBMCs. Subset: CD45RA-negative fraction. The chain joins TRBV7-9 to TRBJ1-1; perhaps TRBD1 as D (5 bases). The sequence was obtained from a man younger than 30 in good health. Some clones in this sample may be carry-over from other donors' samples. The DNA of the CDR3 is TGTGCCAGCAGCTTACCTCTCGGGGGAGGGCTTAACACTGAAGCTTTCTTT. The encoded protein is CASSLPLGGGLNTEAFF. Looking up the rest from reference TRBV7-9 and TRBJ1-1 gives the full variable domain: DTGVSQNPRHKITKRGQNVTFRCDPISEHNRLYWYRQTLGQGPEFLTYFQNEAQLEKSRLLSDRFSAERPKGSFSTLEIQRTEQGDSAMYLCASSLPLGGGLNTEAFFGQGTRLTVV.